The next 14 T cell receptor beta chains were all read from a single sample in a study of technical replicates of blood from a few donors. The repertoire was sequenced with immunoSEQ multiplex PCR; TCRdb's copy has only in-frame clones and lacks some. The table includes about 74,000 clones, 81% detected once. Sequenced sample: PBMCs. The receptors originated from a human donor in good health. Some clones in this sample may be carry-over from other donors' samples.

The chain carries TRBV18 and TRBJ2-5; D gene ambiguous. Germline assignment: CDR1 KGHSH and CDR2 LQKENI. The CDR3 is 13 amino acids. Trimming stripped 6 bases from V and 5 bases from J, with 13 bases between. The CDR3: CASSLYHRETQYF. CDR3 in DNA: TGTGCCAGCTCGCTTTACCACCGGGAGACCCAGTACTTC. The full variable domain, rest sourced from reference TRBV18 and TRBJ2-5, is NAGVMQNPRHLVRRRGQEARLRCSPMKGHSHVYWYRQLPEEGLKFMVYLQKENIIDESGMPKERFSAEFPKEGPSILRIQQVVRGDSAAYFCASSLYHRETQYFGPGTRLLVL.

The gene calls are TRBV12-5 and TRBJ1-6; no clear D. Trimming took off 2 bases at V and 5 bases at J, with 4 bases between the two ends. Per the germline V gene, CDR1 is LGHNT and CDR2 is FRNRAP. The CDR3 runs to 13 residues. The CDR3 sequence is CASGLNNNSPLHF. DNA of the CDR3: TGTGCTAGTGGTTTGAACAATAATTCACCCCTCCACTTT.

The chain employs TRBV5-1 and TRBJ1-2; D unclear. Germline CDR1 reads SGHRS; CDR2 reads YFSETQ. Trimming removed 2 bases from V and 3 bases from J, with 11 bases in between. The CDR3 is made up of 14 amino acids. The CDR3 reads CASSFSSADYGYTF. CDR3 in DNA: TGCGCCAGCAGCTTTAGTTCGGCGGACTATGGCTACACCTTC.

This clone has just a few counts. The V call is TRBV27, the J call TRBJ2-5, with a tentative D call TRBD2 (5 bases). V shed 0 bases and J shed 2 bases, with 7 bases lying between them. The CDR3 is 14 residues long. Germline assignment: CDR1 MNHEY and CDR2 SMNVEV (reference sequence). DNA of the CDR3: TGTGCCAGCAGTTTATCCGGGGTACAAGAGACCCAGTACTTC. As protein: CASSLSGVQETQYF.

This chain uses TRBV7-9 with TRBJ1-1; TRBD1 might be the D (6 bases). V lost 4 bases and J 5 bases, leaving 14 bases between the germline ends. Germline CDR1 reads SEHNR; CDR2 reads FQNEAQ (reference sequence). This CDR3 region has 14 residues. The CDR3 DNA is TGTGCCAGCAGCTACCCCTGGGACAAAACTGAAGCTTTCTTT. Its translation is CASSYPWDKTEAFF.

The rearrangement uses TRBV30 and TRBJ1-2; no firm D call. The CDR3 is 12 amino acids. Looked up from germline, CDR1 is GTSNPN and CDR2 is SVGIG (reference sequence). CDR3 protein: CAQLSGHYGYTF. CDR3 coding DNA: TGTGCTCAACTCAGCGGTCACTATGGCTACACCTTC.

In its sample, this clone was seen once. The CDR3 spells CASSMTGGGQTQYF. CDR3 in DNA: TGTGCCAGTAGTATGACTGGGGGGGGGCAGACCCAGTACTTC. The J gene is TRBJ2-5, the V gene TRBV19, with TRBD2 as a possible D gene (7 bases). Germline V gene sequence: CDR1 LNHDA, CDR2 SQIVND (reference sequence). The CDR3 has 14 amino acids. The V and J ends lost 3 bases and 6 bases respectively, with 14 bases between them.

The sample holds a few counts of this clone. V is TRBV7-9 and J is TRBJ1-2; D might be TRBD1 (5 bases). V lost 5 bases, J lost 4 bases, and 11 bases lay in between. In germline, CDR1 is SEHNR, CDR2 FQNEAQ (reference sequence). The CDR3 has 13 amino acids. In nucleotides, the CDR3 is TGTGCCAGCAGCCTTCAGGGTGGCTATGGCTACACCTTC. As protein: CASSLQGGYGYTF.

The genes are TRBV19 and TRBJ2-2; 8 bases match TRBD1. J gave up 1 base and V 3 bases, and 1 base lay outside the gene matches. The CDR3 is 15 residues long. The V gene's germline CDR1 is LNHDA and CDR2 SQIVND (reference sequence). Here the CDR3 reads CASSIGTGNTGELFF. The CDR3 nucleotides are TGTGCCAGTAGTATTGGGACAGGGAACACCGGGGAGCTGTTTTTT. The whole variable domain, remainder taken from reference TRBV19 and TRBJ2-2, is DGGITQSPKYLFRKEGQNVTLSCEQNLNHDAMYWYRQDPGQGLRLIYYSQIVNDFQKGDIAEGYSVSREKKESFPLTVTSAQKNPTAFYLCASSIGTGNTGELFFGEGSRLTVL.

This clone came up once. This rearrangement joins TRBV5-6 to TRBJ1-6, with D perhaps matching TRBD1 (6 bases). With 2 bases removed from V and 13 bases from J, the gap between germline ends came to 7 bases. CDR3 length equals 11 residues. Germline loops: CDR1 SGHDT, CDR2 YYEEEE. CDR3 DNA: TGTGCCAGCAGCTTTAGGGGGCCCCTCCACTTT. It encodes CASSFRGPLHF.

V usage is TRBV6-1 and J usage is TRBJ2-1; 7 bases are shared with TRBD1. Germline lookup yields CDR1 MNHNS and CDR2 SASEGT. Trimming cost V 9 bases and J 2 bases; bases outside gene matches: 10. The CDR3 runs to 15 residues. CDR3 in amino acids: CASGLIQGAYNEQFF. CDR3 nucleotide sequence: TGTGCCAGTGGGCTTATCCAGGGGGCCTACAATGAGCAGTTCTTC.

V and J are TRBV11-2 and TRBJ2-7, with 7 bases identical to TRBD1. The ends lost 5 bases at V and 2 bases at J; junction bases unmatched: 6. CDR3 length: 14 residues. The germline CDR1 and CDR2 sequences are SGHAT and FQNNGV. In nucleotides, the CDR3 is TGTGCCAGCAGCACTCGACAGGGTCCCTACGAGCAGTACTTC. Translated: CASSTRQGPYEQYF. The full variable domain, its missing parts supplied by reference TRBV11-2 and TRBJ2-7, is EAGVAQSPRYKIIEKRQSVAFWCNPISGHATLYWYQQILGQGPKLLIQFQNNGVVDDSQLPKDRFSAERLKGVDSTLKIQPAKLEDSAVYLCASSTRQGPYEQYFGPGTRLTVT.

The CDR3 DNA reads TGCGCCAGCAGCCCGTTAGCGGGGGGCTCCTACAATGAGCAGTTCTTC. Protein: CASSPLAGGSYNEQFF. This rearrangement joins TRBV5-1 to TRBJ2-1, with 10 bases that match TRBD2. The CDR3 totals 16 residues. Germline CDR1 SGHRS, CDR2 YFSETQ. V shed 4 bases and J 0 bases; nucleotides not matched to a gene: 4.

This clone has just one count. The J gene is TRBJ1-1, the V gene TRBV18; D unresolved. This CDR3 comprises 14 residues. In germline, CDR1 is KGHSH, CDR2 LQKENI. Trimming took off 3 bases at V and 3 bases at J, with 11 bases between the two ends. CDR3 in DNA: TGTGCCAGCTCACCGGCAGCGGGAGACACTGAAGCTTTCTTT. This encodes CASSPAAGDTEAFF.